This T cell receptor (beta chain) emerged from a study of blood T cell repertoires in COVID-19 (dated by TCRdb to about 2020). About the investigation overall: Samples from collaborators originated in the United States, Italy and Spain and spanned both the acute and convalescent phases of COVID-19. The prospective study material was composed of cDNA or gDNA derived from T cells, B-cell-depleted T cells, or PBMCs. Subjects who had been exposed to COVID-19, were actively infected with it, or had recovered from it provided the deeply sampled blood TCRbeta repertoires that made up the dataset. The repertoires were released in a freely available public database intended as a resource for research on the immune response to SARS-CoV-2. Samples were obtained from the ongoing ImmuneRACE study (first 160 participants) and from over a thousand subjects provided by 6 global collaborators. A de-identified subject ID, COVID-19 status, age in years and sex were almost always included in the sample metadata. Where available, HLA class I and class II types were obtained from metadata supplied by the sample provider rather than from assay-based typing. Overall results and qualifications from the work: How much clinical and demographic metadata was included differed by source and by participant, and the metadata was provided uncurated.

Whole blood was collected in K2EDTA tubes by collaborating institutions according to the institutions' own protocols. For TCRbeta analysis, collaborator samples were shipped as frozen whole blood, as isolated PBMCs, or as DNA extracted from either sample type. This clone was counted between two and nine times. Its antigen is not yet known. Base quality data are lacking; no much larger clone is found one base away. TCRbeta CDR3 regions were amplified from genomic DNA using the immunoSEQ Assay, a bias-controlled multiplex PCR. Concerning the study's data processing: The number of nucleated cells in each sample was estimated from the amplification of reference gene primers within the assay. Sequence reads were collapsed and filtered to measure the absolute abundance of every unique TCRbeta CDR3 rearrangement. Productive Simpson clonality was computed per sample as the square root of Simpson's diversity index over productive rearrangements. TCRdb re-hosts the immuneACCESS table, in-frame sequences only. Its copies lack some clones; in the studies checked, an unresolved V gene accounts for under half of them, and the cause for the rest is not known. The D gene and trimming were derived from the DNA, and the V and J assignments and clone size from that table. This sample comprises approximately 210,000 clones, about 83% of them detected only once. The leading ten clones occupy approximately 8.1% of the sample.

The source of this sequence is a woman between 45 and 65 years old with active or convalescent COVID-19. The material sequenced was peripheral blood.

The nucleotide sequence is TGTGCCAGCAGCTCCTTTACAGATACGCAGTATTTT. Its protein reads: CASSSFTDTQYF. This chain joins TRBV7-9 to TRBJ2-3, with no confidently assigned D gene. V gives up 4 bases and J gives up 3 bases, and the segment between their germline ends measures 5 bases. For CDR1 and CDR2, the germline V gene (reference sequence) lists SEHNR and FQNEAQ. The CDR3 sequence holds 12 residues, the cysteine and phenylalanine included. Only the CDR3 region is kept as DNA, spanning 36 bases read in frame from base 1.